The clone carrying this T cell receptor (beta chain) showed up just a few times. Its target is unknown. The sample is drawn from a study of identical twins. Findings of the study overall: Cross-sectional statistical analysis, not tracking of the same donors, underpinned the conclusions.

Via MiXCR, TCRdb re-called the 5' RACE reads, giving one row per CDR3 protein. The sample holds fewer than 250,000 distinct CDR3 sequences, more than 6.5% seen once. V trimming: 6 bases; J trimming: 5 bases; junction bases outside the gene matches: 10. Germline CDR1 reads SGHRS; CDR2 reads YFSETQ. The length of the CDR3 is 14 residues. The data were also submitted as part of a second study, on yellow fever vaccine responses in identical twins.

Sequences were obtained from memory (CD45RO+) T cells sorted from blood. This chain uses TRBV5-1 with TRBJ1-1, with 7 bases that match TRBD1. The source is a young woman in good health. The CDR3 spells CASTQRQGGTEAFF. CDR3 nucleotide sequence: TGCGCCAGCACCCAGAGACAGGGTGGAACTGAAGCTTTCTTT.